A single sample is the source of the 7 T cell receptor beta chains below, sequenced in a study of cytomegalovirus exposure and HLA in healthy donors. Amplification used 60 Vbeta primers and 13 Jbeta primers. Repertoires were generated with immunoSEQ multiplex PCR, while TCRdb's copy carries only in-frame clones and drops some. The sample includes roughly 72,000 clones. The sample consisted of PBMCs. Receptors were obtained from a man aged 18 to 29 in good health and CMV-seropositive.

For this clone: An end of the junction does not agree with germline; a read error may underlie this. This sequence joins TRBV19 and TRBJ2-7; tentatively, D is TRBD1 (6 bases). CDR1 is LNHDA and CDR2 is SQIVND in the germline V gene (reference sequence). This CDR3 region has 14 residues. The CDR3 sequence: CASSITQGPLFPSF. Here the CDR3 DNA reads TGTGCCAGTAGTATCACACAGGGTCCCCTTTTTCCGAGCTTC. The variable domain in full, with the rest retrieved from reference TRBV19 and TRBJ2-7, is DGGITQSPKYLFRKEGQNVTLSCEQNLNHDAMYWYRQDPGQGLRLIYYSQIVNDFQKGDIAEGYSVSREKKESFPLTVTSAQKNPTAFYLCASSITQGPLFPSFGPGTRLTVT.

The V gene is TRBV7-2, the J gene TRBJ1-2, with D possibly being TRBD1 (6 bases). This CDR3 region has 14 residues. The germline CDR1 and CDR2 sequences are SGHTA and FQGNSA. The V and J ends lost 5 bases and 7 bases respectively, with 17 bases between them. The CDR3 DNA sequence: TGTGCCAGCAGCCCCTCAGGGGCGATCTCTGGCTACACCTTC. Translation: CASSPSGAISGYTF.

The V gene is TRBV30, the J gene TRBJ2-7, with D uncertain. CDR3 length: 13 amino acids. Germline V gene sequence: CDR1 GTSNPN, CDR2 SVGIG (reference sequence). V lost 0 bases and J 0 bases, leaving 6 bases between the germline ends. This chain's CDR3 is CAWSVAFSYEQYF. Here the CDR3 DNA reads TGTGCCTGGAGTGTGGCTTTCTCCTACGAGCAGTACTTC.

The chain joins TRBV7-2 to TRBJ2-7; D unresolved. The V end lost 1 base, the J end lost 4 bases, and 14 bases lay between the germline ends. The germline V gene encodes CDR1 SGHTA and CDR2 FQGNSA. This CDR3 region has 15 residues. CDR3 loop: CASSLEATRGYEQYF. DNA for the CDR3: TGTGCCAGCAGCTTAGAGGCTACCCGAGGATACGAGCAGTACTTC.

The CDR3, as DNA: TGCGCCAGCAGCCAAGGACAGGGGGTACAAGAGACCCAGTACTTC. Translation gives CASSQGQGVQETQYF. The chain is built from TRBV4-1 and TRBJ2-5; TRBD1 matches 9 bases. Trimming cost V 1 base and J 2 bases; bases outside gene matches: 2. The CDR3 has 15 residues. CDR1 is MGHRA and CDR2 is YSYEKL in the germline V gene.

The V call is TRBV7-8, the J call TRBJ2-1; 8 bases are a match to TRBD2. This CDR3 has 16 amino acids. The germline CDR1 and CDR2 sequences are SGHVS and FQNEAQ. V shed 3 bases and J 4 bases; nucleotides not matched to a gene: 8. The CDR3: CASSFYSGIKYNEQFF. DNA for the CDR3: TGTGCCAGCAGCTTCTATAGCGGGATAAAGTACAATGAGCAGTTCTTC. The full variable domain, with the rest looked up from reference TRBV7-8 and TRBJ2-1, is GAGVSQSPRYKVAKRGQDVALRCDPISGHVSLFWYQQALGQGPEFLTYFQNEAQLDKSGLPSDRFFAERPEGSVSTLKIQRTQQEDSAVYLCASSFYSGIKYNEQFFGPGTRLTVL.

The chain uses TRBV7-9 and TRBJ2-2, with D perhaps matching TRBD2 (6 bases). The germline V gene has CDR1 SEHNR and CDR2 FQNEAQ (reference sequence). Between the trimmed V and J ends, which lost 1 base and 3 bases, there was a span of 9 bases. The CDR3 totals 15 residues. CDR3 loop: CASSLGDSYTGELFF. In DNA form, the CDR3 reads TGTGCCAGCAGCTTAGGGGACTCGTACACCGGGGAGCTGTTTTTT.